This TCR beta chain is drawn from a study of T-cell memory formation after mild COVID-19. From 5'RACE with constant-segment primers came TCR alpha and TCR beta cDNA libraries that carried sample barcodes and UMIs. TCRdb used MiXCR to reprocess the 5' RACE reads, holding one entry per CDR3 protein. The sample shows over 70,000 distinct CDR3 sequences, about 15% of them seen only once. Germline CDR1 reads SGHKS; CDR2 reads YYEKEE (reference sequence). CDR3 length: 14 amino acids. V was shortened by 4 bases and J by 2 bases, with 13 bases between the two germline ends. A few counts support this clonotype. Its specificity is unknown. General observations from the study: Pre-infection memory showed some responding clones, and this suggested that cross-reactive memory joined. A balance of CD4 and CD8 characterized clones contracting day 15 to 85, whereas later expanders leaned CD4+.

The TCR originated in a young man who had mild COVID-19 (a few samples of this study predate the infection). Cell type and time point are not known. The sequenced sample was PBMCs or a T cell subset sorted from them (not recorded which). The chain employs TRBV5-5 and TRBJ2-7; a weak D match, TRBD1 (5 bases). This CDR3 is CASSPEYRPYEQYF. CDR3 in DNA: TGTGCCAGCAGCCCGGAGTACAGGCCCTACGAGCAGTACTTC. The full variable domain, with the rest looked up from reference TRBV5-5 and TRBJ2-7, is DAGVTQSPTHLIKTRGQQVTLRCSPISGHKSVSWYQQVLGQGPQFIFQYYEKEERGRGNFPDRFSARQFPNYSSELNVNALLLGDSALYLCASSPEYRPYEQYFGPGTRLTVT.